The source of this TCR beta chain is a study of OX40 agonist ivuxolimab in advanced cancers. Trimming stripped 4 bases from V and 7 bases from J, with 16 bases between. The CDR3 contains 14 residues. Per germline, CDR1 MNHEY and CDR2 SVGAGI. Only in-frame clones appear in the TCRdb table, and some are missing; sequencing was by immunoSEQ multiplex PCR. The data hold roughly 80,000 clones, with less than 90% observed a single time. A history of autoimmune disease or systemic immunosuppression excluded patients. The clonotype comes from an adult with an advanced solid tumor such as melanoma, head and neck, liver or kidney cancer. The chain is built from TRBV6-5 and TRBJ1-2; no clear D gene. The source material was CD4+ or CD8+ T cells sorted from blood, sampled in a trial of the OX40 agonist ivuxolimab. The CDR3 DNA reads TGTGCCAGCAGTTTAACGCGCGGTGTGTCTGGCTACACCTTC. Translating it yields CASSLTRGVSGYTF.